The sequence of this TCR beta chain was determined in a study of blood T cells in healthy people across ages. Study results and caveats: Long-lived donors carried more naive CD4+ cells and greater diversity than aged donors. Shifts in expanded clonotypes may have been confounded by donor CMV status, which was unknown.

Using a J-beta primer mix together with a sample-barcoded 5' primer, a second PCR was run for roughly 6 to 12 cycles. Each of the cDNA molecules was tagged by a template-switch adaptor with 12 random nucleotides. TCRdb re-analysed the 5' RACE reads in MiXCR, keeping a single row per CDR3 protein. This sample has 900,000 to 950,000 distinct CDR3 sequences, with 25% to 30% found just once. This clonotype occurred many times. Its antigen is undetermined. The CDR3 contains 14 residues. V was pared by 5 bases and J by 13 bases, with 10 bases of the junction left unmatched. Germline V lookup: CDR1 SGHTA, CDR2 FQGNSA. The same sample was also used in a study of T cells of mothers and their children.

The sequenced sample was blood. The source is a woman aged 40 to 50 in good health. The chain has TRBV7-2 and TRBJ2-4; 11 bases line up with TRBD1. The CDR3 region is CASSPFLRDRGQYF. CDR3 in DNA: TGTGCCAGCAGCCCATTCCTAAGGGACAGGGGGCAGTACTTC. Full variable domain (rest looked up from reference TRBV7-2 and TRBJ2-4): GAGVSQSPSNKVTEKGKDVELRCDPISGHTALYWYRQSLGQGLEFLIYFQGNSAPDKSGLPSDRFSAERTGGSVSTLTIQRTQQEDSAVYLCASSPFLRDRGQYFGAGTRLSVL.